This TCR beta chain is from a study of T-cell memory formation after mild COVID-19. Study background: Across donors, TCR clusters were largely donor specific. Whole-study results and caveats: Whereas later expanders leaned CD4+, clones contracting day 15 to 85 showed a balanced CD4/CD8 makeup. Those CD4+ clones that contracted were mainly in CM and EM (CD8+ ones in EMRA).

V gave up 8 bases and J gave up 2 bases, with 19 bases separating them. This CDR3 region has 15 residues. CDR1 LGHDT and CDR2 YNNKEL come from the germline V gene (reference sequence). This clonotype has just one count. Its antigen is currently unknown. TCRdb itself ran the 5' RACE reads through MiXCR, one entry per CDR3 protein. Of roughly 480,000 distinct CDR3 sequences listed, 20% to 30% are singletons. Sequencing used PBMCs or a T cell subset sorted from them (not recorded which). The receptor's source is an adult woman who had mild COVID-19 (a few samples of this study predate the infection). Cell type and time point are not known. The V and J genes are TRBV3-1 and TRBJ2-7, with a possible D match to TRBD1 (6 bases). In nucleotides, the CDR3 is TGTGCCAGCCGAGACAGGAGCCGACAGACCTACGAGCAGTACTTC. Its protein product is CASRDRSRQTYEQYF.